Following are 11 T cell receptor beta chains from one sample sequenced in a study of T cells in Graves' hyperthyroidism and ophthalmopathy. Amplified TCR beta CDR3 regions derived from RNA transcripts. First-round RT-PCR targeting the TCR CDR3 was performed with the HTBI primer set. MiXCR, applied by TCRdb to the multiplex PCR reads, yields one record per CDR3 protein. Of 620,000 or so distinct CDR3 sequences listed, about 15% are singletons. Sequencing was done on a sample of blood. The receptors come from a woman aged 45-65 years with Graves' ophthalmopathy.

There are many counts of this clonotype. The V and J genes are TRBV5-1 and TRBJ2-1; 14 positions agree with TRBD2. CDR1 is SGHRS, CDR2 YFSETQ, per germline. V shed 3 bases and J 7 bases; nucleotides not matched to a gene: 3. The CDR3 length is 15 residues. CDR3 amino acids: CASSSGLAGENEQFF. The CDR3 DNA follows: TGCGCCAGCAGCTCGGGACTAGCGGGAGAAAATGAGCAGTTCTTC.

This clonotype appeared a few times. V and J are TRBV6-1 and TRBJ2-3, with 7 bases aligning to TRBD1. V dropped 7 bases and J dropped 0; count of bases not matched to a gene: 4. The CDR3 consists of 14 residues. Looked up from germline, CDR1 is MNHNS and CDR2 is SASEGT. Here the CDR3 reads CASKRQGSTDTQYF. The CDR3 DNA follows: TGTGCCAGCAAACGACAGGGTAGCACAGATACGCAGTATTTT.

The V gene is TRBV20-1, the J gene TRBJ2-7; D is unclear. Germline CDR1 reads DFQATT; CDR2 reads SNEGSKA (reference sequence). The CDR3 sequence is 14 residues long. The germline V and J ends were trimmed by 2 bases and 1 base, with 12 bases remaining between them. CDR3 in amino acids: CSARPGPLSYEQYF. The DNA for the CDR3 is TGCAGTGCTAGACCCGGACCGTTATCCTACGAGCAGTACTTC.

This clonotype has a count of ten or more. The CDR3 is CAISESFTGPLYEQYF. The CDR3 nucleotides read TGTGCCATCAGTGAGTCGTTCACGGGCCCCCTATACGAGCAGTACTTC. The chain has TRBV10-3 and TRBJ2-7; D gene uncertain. The CDR3 extends over 16 amino acids. V gave up 0 bases and J gave up 4 bases, with 16 bases separating them. Germline CDR1 is ENHRY and CDR2 is SYGVKD.

This clonotype was counted many times. Here the CDR3 DNA reads TGTGCCAGCAGCTCCGGGACACTCGAGCAGTACTTC. It is translated as CASSSGTLEQYF. The rearrangement uses TRBV7-9 and TRBJ2-7, with D possibly matching TRBD1 (6 bases). V was clipped by 4 bases and J by 6 bases, with 10 bases between them. Germline V CDR1 and CDR2: SEHNR, FQNEAQ (reference sequence). The CDR3 has 12 amino acids.

This clonotype was found a few times. V usage is TRBV12-3 or TRBV12-4 and J usage is TRBJ1-2, with D perhaps matching TRBD1 (6 bases). V dropped 5 bases and J dropped 6 bases, with 13 bases sitting between them. This CDR3 is built from 13 residues. DNA for the CDR3: TGTGCCAGCAGTCCCCTCCGGGGGCATGGCTACACCTTC. This codes for CASSPLRGHGYTF.

This chain joins TRBV11-2 and TRBJ2-5; 10 bases agree with TRBD2. J gave up 5 bases and V 4 bases, and 13 bases lay outside the gene matches. This CDR3 has 17 residues. The germline V gene has CDR1 SGHAT and CDR2 FQNNGV. The CDR3 loop is CASSWTSGTGAGETQYF. CDR3 DNA sequence: TGTGCCAGCAGCTGGACTAGCGGAACAGGAGCGGGCGAGACCCAGTACTTC. The full variable domain, with the rest looked up from reference TRBV11-2 and TRBJ2-5, is EAGVAQSPRYKIIEKRQSVAFWCNPISGHATLYWYQQILGQGPKLLIQFQNNGVVDDSQLPKDRFSAERLKGVDSTLKIQPAKLEDSAVYLCASSWTSGTGAGETQYFGPGTRLLVL.

V gene TRBV20-1 combines with J gene TRBJ1-5; D is undetermined. The CDR3 extends over 17 amino acids. Germline V gene data show CDR1 as DFQATT and CDR2 as SNEGSKA (reference sequence). Trimming removed 3 bases from V and 2 bases from J, with 20 bases in between. CDR3 nucleotides: TGCAGTGCTAGCAAGGCACACAACCGCCAAGGCAATCAGCCCCAGCATTTT. Encoded protein: CSASKAHNRQGNQPQHF.

The chain carries TRBV6-5 and TRBJ1-3; D not certain. The CDR3 contains 17 residues. Germline-derived CDR1 and CDR2 are MNHEY and SVGAGI. The germline V and J ends were trimmed by 1 base and 1 base, with 14 bases remaining between them. The chain's CDR3 is CASSYFPLSVSGNTIYF. The CDR3 DNA is TGTGCCAGCAGTTACTTCCCTCTGTCAGTTTCTGGAAACACCATATATTTT.

In this sample, this clonotype turned up many times. This rearrangement joins TRBV20-1 to TRBJ2-1; 7 positions match TRBD2. J was trimmed by 10 bases and V by 8 bases; bases with no gene match: 14. This CDR3 has 13 amino acids. CDR1 and CDR2 from the germline V gene are DFQATT and SNEGSKA (reference sequence). The CDR3: CSPREVPFREQFF. As DNA, the CDR3 is TGCAGTCCCCGGGAGGTCCCCTTTCGAGAGCAGTTCTTC.

This clonotype was recorded at least ten times. This chain connects TRBV18 to TRBJ2-7, with D perhaps matching TRBD2 (6 bases). Germline V gives CDR1 KGHSH, CDR2 LQKENI. The CDR3 covers 13 residues. V dropped 1 base and J dropped 5 bases, with 9 bases sitting between them. The CDR3 loop reads CASSPQREHEQYF. In DNA form, the CDR3 reads TGTGCCAGCTCACCACAACGGGAGCACGAGCAGTACTTC.